What follows are 31 T cell receptor beta chains derived from one specimen sequenced in a study of graft-versus-host responses after intestinal transplantation. Their specific antigens are unknown. Assay: immunoSEQ multiplex PCR; the TCRdb copy retains only in-frame clones and omits some. Counted here are more than 85,000 clones, about 92% occurring once; the ten biggest clones make up approximately 2%. The starting material was unstimulated CD8+ T cells sorted from spleen or lymph node cells, obtained before intestinal transplant. All receptors derive from a human donor who received an intestinal transplant.

The genes are TRBV7-2 and TRBJ2-7; 7 positions agree with TRBD2. The CDR3 is 15 residues long. Germline loops: CDR1 SGHTA, CDR2 FQGNSA. With 8 bases clipped from V and 1 base from J, the junction kept 11 bases outside the gene matches. The CDR3 sequence: CASPHLADLSYEQYF. CDR3 DNA sequence: TGTGCCAGCCCTCATCTAGCGGACCTTTCCTACGAGCAGTACTTC.

The V and J genes are TRBV4-3 and TRBJ1-4, with D unresolved. Deletions cut 0 bases from V and 5 bases from J, with 13 bases between. This CDR3 region has 16 residues. The germline CDR1 and CDR2 sequences are LGHNA and YSLEER. The DNA of the CDR3 is TGCGCCAGCAGCCAAGATCGGGGATTCGGAAATGAAAAACTGTTTTTT. Its protein product is CASSQDRGFGNEKLFF.

The V call is TRBV7-2, the J call TRBJ2-7; D not resolved. V lost 2 bases and J lost 7, with 12 bases in between. The length of the CDR3 is 13 residues. Per the germline V gene, CDR1 is SGHTA and CDR2 is FQGNSA. The CDR3 DNA reads as TGTGCCAGCAGCTTAATACGGGTTTATGAGCAGTACTTC. Protein: CASSLIRVYEQYF. The whole variable domain, remainder taken from reference TRBV7-2 and TRBJ2-7, is GAGVSQSPSNKVTEKGKDVELRCDPISGHTALYWYRQSLGQGLEFLIYFQGNSAPDKSGLPSDRFSAERTGGSVSTLTIQRTQQEDSAVYLCASSLIRVYEQYFGPGTRLTVT.

V gene TRBV5-1 combines with J gene TRBJ1-2; TRBD1 aligns across 10 bases. The junction had 4 bases not matched to a gene; V was cut back by 0 bases and J by 8 bases. The germline gives CDR1 SGHRS, CDR2 YFSETQ. CDR3 length: 14 amino acids. The CDR3 DNA is TGCGCCAGCAGCTTGGGACAGGGGGCGATGGGCTACACCTTC. This translates into CASSLGQGAMGYTF.

The chain employs TRBV19 and TRBJ1-4; D possibly corresponds to TRBD1 (6 bases). Germline lookup yields CDR1 LNHDA and CDR2 SQIVND (reference sequence). V shed 4 bases and J shed 8 bases, with 17 bases lying between them. The CDR3 covers 15 residues. In nucleotides, the CDR3 is TGTGCCAGTAGTACTCAACAGGGAATAGGCGAAAAACTGTTTTTT. Amino acids: CASSTQQGIGEKLFF.

The chain combines TRBV7-9 with TRBJ1-1, with D perhaps TRBD1 (5 bases). Trimming left V 8 bases short and J 6 bases short, with 10 bases between. The V gene's germline CDR1 is SEHNR and CDR2 FQNEAQ (reference sequence). There are 11 residues in the CDR3. CDR3 protein: CASGWGAEAFF. The CDR3 DNA follows: TGTGCCAGCGGTTGGGGGGCTGAAGCTTTCTTT.

The chain has TRBV20-1 and TRBJ2-7; 9 bases align to TRBD2. The CDR3 totals 11 residues. The V gene's germline CDR1 is DFQATT and CDR2 SNEGSKA (reference sequence). V lost 2 bases to trimming and J lost 7 bases; unmatched junction nucleotides: 0. The CDR3 DNA is TGCAGTGCTAGACTAGCGGGGGAGCAGTACTTC. Encoded protein: CSARLAGEQYF.

The chain carries TRBV5-5 and TRBJ1-5; possibly TRBD1 for D (6 bases). Trimming removed 0 bases at V and 2 bases at J, with 15 bases between. Germline V gene sequence: CDR1 SGHKS, CDR2 YYEKEE (reference sequence). The CDR3 is made up of 17 amino acids. The CDR3 DNA sequence: TGTGCCAGCAGCTTGGAATACAGGGATTTCGGCAATCAGCCCCAGCATTTT. As protein: CASSLEYRDFGNQPQHF.

The V call is TRBV9, the J call TRBJ2-1; 7 bases align to TRBD2. Germline CDR1 and CDR2: SGDLS and YYNGEE. Trimming at V came to 4 bases and at J to 8 bases, leaving 21 bases not matched to a gene. The CDR3 has 18 amino acids. CDR3 in amino acids: CASSSPASQRGPTDEQFF. CDR3 nucleotides: TGTGCCAGCAGCTCCCCCGCTTCTCAGCGGGGACCTACGGATGAGCAGTTCTTC.

V is TRBV6-5 and J is TRBJ2-7; TRBD2 is a possible D gene (6 bases). CDR3 length: 13 amino acids. The germline CDR1 and CDR2 sequences are MNHEY and SVGAGI. V was shortened by 5 bases and J by 3 bases, with 11 bases between the two germline ends. CDR3 nucleotides: TGTGCCAGCAGTCGGGACTCCGTCTACGAGCAGTACTTC. As protein: CASSRDSVYEQYF.

The rearrangement links TRBV4-3 to TRBJ2-7; 14 bases line up with TRBD2. Germline assignment: CDR1 LGHNA and CDR2 YSLEER. This CDR3 region has 16 residues. V lost 2 bases, J lost 6 bases, and 6 bases stayed unmatched. The CDR3 loop reads CASSQTSGLAGVEQYF. The CDR3 DNA is TGCGCCAGCAGCCAAACCTCGGGACTAGCGGGGGTCGAGCAGTACTTC.

The rearrangement joins TRBV27 to TRBJ2-4, with a weak D call TRBD1 (5 bases). Germline CDR1 and CDR2: MNHEY and SMNVEV (reference sequence). V lost 5 bases, J lost 0 bases, and 17 bases lay in between. This CDR3 has 17 residues. In DNA, the CDR3 is TGTGCCAGCAGTCCACTTGGGGCCCTAATAGCCAAAAACATTCAGTACTTC. Translating gives CASSPLGALIAKNIQYF.

This clone was seen only once. The chain uses TRBV19 and TRBJ2-1; TRBD2 is a possible D gene (5 bases). V gave up 3 bases and J gave up 7 bases, with 10 bases separating them. This CDR3 region has 13 residues. Germline V gene sequence: CDR1 LNHDA, CDR2 SQIVND (reference sequence). CDR3 DNA: TGTGCCAGTAGTATTCTCGGGGAAAATGAGCAGTTCTTC. Translated: CASSILGENEQFF.

This clone has just one count. This rearrangement joins TRBV15 to TRBJ1-1; 11 bases align to TRBD1. Trimming cost V 3 bases and J 4 bases; bases outside gene matches: 4. Germline CDR1 LNHNV, CDR2 YYDKDF (reference sequence). This CDR3 is built from 15 residues. In DNA, the CDR3 is TGTGCCACCAGCAGGGACAGGGGGCTGGGCACTGAAGCTTTCTTT. It encodes CATSRDRGLGTEAFF.

This clone was counted a few times. V gene TRBV7-8 combines with J gene TRBJ1-1; D is unclear. Trimming left V 1 base short and J 4 bases short, with 4 bases between. Germline values: CDR1 SGHVS, CDR2 FQNEAQ. CDR3 length equals 12 residues. CDR3 DNA: TGTGCCAGCAGCTTAGTCGTCACTGAAGCTTTCTTT. Protein sequence: CASSLVVTEAFF. The full variable domain, its missing parts supplied by reference TRBV7-8 and TRBJ1-1, is GAGVSQSPRYKVAKRGQDVALRCDPISGHVSLFWYQQALGQGPEFLTYFQNEAQLDKSGLPSDRFFAERPEGSVSTLKIQRTQQEDSAVYLCASSLVVTEAFFGQGTRLTVV.

The chain recombines TRBV27 with TRBJ2-7; D is possibly TRBD1 (5 bases). Germline V gene sequence: CDR1 MNHEY, CDR2 SMNVEV (reference sequence). CDR3 length: 12 amino acids. The ends were cut back, 2 bases at V and 3 bases at J, with 5 bases in the middle. The DNA of the CDR3 is TGTGCCAGCAGTTTAAGGGGCTACGAGCAGTACTTC. As protein: CASSLRGYEQYF.

In nucleotides, the CDR3 is TGCGCCAGCAGCCAGGGGAGCGGCAGAACCTACAATGAGCAGTTCTTC. Its translation is CASSQGSGRTYNEQFF. The chain links TRBV4-3 to TRBJ2-1; weak D call: TRBD2 (5 bases). The CDR3 totals 16 residues. CDR1 LGHNA and CDR2 YSLEER come from the germline V gene. Trimming stripped 3 bases from V and 2 bases from J, with 14 bases between.

V usage is TRBV9 and J usage is TRBJ2-3, with TRBD1 matching over 7 bases. Losses at the gene ends were 3 bases for V and 3 bases for J; bases not matched to a gene: 7. There are 15 residues in the CDR3. CDR1 is SGDLS and CDR2 is YYNGEE in the germline V gene. CDR3 residues: CASSARTGTTDTQYF. CDR3 nucleotides: TGTGCCAGCAGCGCCCGGACAGGAACTACAGATACGCAGTATTTT. Drawing the rest from reference TRBV9 and TRBJ2-3, the complete variable domain is DSGVTQTPKHLITATGQRVTLRCSPRSGDLSVYWYQQSLDQGLQFLIQYYNGEERAKGNILERFSAQQFPDLHSELNLSSLELGDSALYFCASSARTGTTDTQYFGPGTRLTVL.

The gene calls are TRBV30 and TRBJ1-1; TRBD1 might be the D (5 bases). The V gene lost 0 bases and the J gene lost 5 bases, with 10 bases spanning the gap. Germline lookup yields CDR1 GTSNPN and CDR2 SVGIG (reference sequence). The CDR3 is 13 amino acids. CDR3 loop: CAWSVLAGTEAFF. The CDR3 nucleotides are TGTGCCTGGAGTGTACTGGCAGGGACTGAAGCTTTCTTT.

This chain connects TRBV5-1 to TRBJ2-5, with D tentatively TRBD2 (5 bases). The CDR3 loop spans 13 amino acids. From germline, CDR1 is SGHRS and CDR2 YFSETQ. V lost 1 base, J lost 4 bases, and 8 bases lay in between. CDR3 coding DNA: TGCGCCAGCAGCTTGTATGGAGGAGAGACCCAGTACTTC. It encodes CASSLYGGETQYF. The complete variable domain, with remaining parts taken from reference TRBV5-1 and TRBJ2-5, reads KAGVTQTPRYLIKTRGQQVTLSCSPISGHRSVSWYQQTPGQGLQFLFEYFSETQRNKGNFPGRFSGRQFSNSRSEMNVSTLELGDSALYLCASSLYGGETQYFGPGTRLLVL.

The rearrangement uses TRBV15 and TRBJ1-3; 7 nucleotides line up with TRBD1. CDR3 size: 19 residues. In germline, CDR1 is LNHNV, CDR2 YYDKDF (reference sequence). V was clipped by 0 bases and J by 1 base; unmatched bases: 12. CDR3 DNA: TGTGCCACCAGCAGAGATCGAGGGACAGTTGGGCATTCTGGAAACACCATATATTTT. Translating it yields CATSRDRGTVGHSGNTIYF.

V usage is TRBV4-3 and J usage is TRBJ2-3; TRBD2 matches 8 bases. Trimming cost V 4 bases and J 2 bases; bases outside gene matches: 8. The CDR3 sequence is 16 residues long. Looked up from germline, CDR1 is LGHNA and CDR2 is YSLEER. CDR3 amino acids: CASSPGTSGLTDTQYF. CDR3 in DNA: TGCGCCAGCAGCCCCGGCACTAGCGGACTCACAGATACGCAGTATTTT.

This chain joins TRBV11-2 and TRBJ2-7, with 10 bases aligning to TRBD1. The CDR3 length is 15 residues. V shed 5 bases, J shed 2 bases, and the junction held 6 bases outside the gene matches. Germline V gene data show CDR1 as SGHAT and CDR2 as FQNNGV. The CDR3 coding sequence is TGTGCCAGCAGCGCGCCGGGACAGGGGACCTACGAGCAGTACTTC. Its protein product is CASSAPGQGTYEQYF.

The rearrangement joins TRBV27 to TRBJ1-1; D uncertain. Germline V gene data show CDR1 as MNHEY and CDR2 as SMNVEV (reference sequence). V gave up 2 bases and J gave up 2 bases, with 12 bases separating them. The CDR3 consists of 15 residues. The CDR3 sequence: CASSLKAAPNTEAFF. The CDR3 DNA follows: TGTGCCAGCAGTTTAAAAGCGGCACCAAACACTGAAGCTTTCTTT.

The V gene is TRBV19, the J gene TRBJ2-7; TRBD1 agrees at 8 bases. The CDR3 loop spans 15 amino acids. J was trimmed by 1 base and V by 4 bases; bases with no gene match: 6. Germline CDR1 is LNHDA and CDR2 is SQIVND (reference sequence). The CDR3 region is CASSSGRGLSYEQYF. CDR3 DNA: TGTGCCAGTAGTAGTGGCAGGGGGCTTTCCTACGAGCAGTACTTC.

The gene calls are TRBV11-3 and TRBJ2-7, with D maybe TRBD2 (5 bases). From germline, CDR1 is SGHNT and CDR2 YENEEA. CDR3 length: 14 amino acids. V dropped 2 bases and J dropped 2 bases, with 10 bases sitting between them. CDR3 in DNA: TGTGCCAGCAGCTTATTTGCCGGGGCCTACGAGCAGTACTTC. Translation: CASSLFAGAYEQYF.

The V gene is TRBV7-9, the J gene TRBJ2-2; perhaps TRBD2 as D (5 bases). Per the germline V gene, CDR1 is SEHNR and CDR2 is FQNEAQ (reference sequence). This CDR3 region has 14 residues. Trimming shortened V by 3 bases and J by 5 bases, and 10 bases separated the two germline ends. CDR3 nucleotide sequence: TGTGCCAGCAGCTTGTCCACGGGGACCGGGGAGCTGTTTTTT. Its protein product is CASSLSTGTGELFF.

The rearrangement joins TRBV5-4 to TRBJ1-6; tentative D call: TRBD1 (6 bases). Per the germline V gene, CDR1 is SGHNT and CDR2 is YYREEE (reference sequence). This CDR3 contains 12 residues. V dropped 4 bases and J dropped 11 bases, with 10 bases sitting between them. Here the CDR3 DNA reads TGTGCCAGCAGCCCAGGGGAGCCACCCCTCCACTTT. It is translated as CASSPGEPPLHF.

The V gene is TRBV29-1, the J gene TRBJ2-7; D remains ambiguous. The CDR3 length is 12 residues. Trimming cost V 5 bases and J 0 bases, with 8 bases left between them. Germline CDR1 SQVTM, CDR2 ANQGSEA. The CDR3 DNA follows: TGCAGCGTTTGGCACAGCTCCTACGAGCAGTACTTC. Protein sequence: CSVWHSSYEQYF.

This chain's CDR3 is CASSPPGSSYEQYF. In nucleotides, the CDR3 is TGTGCCAGCTCACCACCCGGGAGCTCCTACGAGCAGTACTTC. This chain connects TRBV18 to TRBJ2-7; D is possibly TRBD2 (6 bases). Germline CDR1 reads KGHSH; CDR2 reads LQKENI. Trimming pared 0 bases from V and 0 bases from J, leaving 6 bases between. The CDR3 contains 14 residues. The whole variable domain, remainder taken from reference TRBV18 and TRBJ2-7, is NAGVMQNPRHLVRRRGQEARLRCSPMKGHSHVYWYRQLPEEGLKFMVYLQKENIIDESGMPKERFSAEFPKEGPSILRIQQVVRGDSAAYFCASSPPGSSYEQYFGPGTRLTVT.

This chain links TRBV6-5 with TRBJ2-5; 9 nucleotides agree with TRBD1. In germline, CDR1 is MNHEY, CDR2 SVGAGI. The CDR3 spans 16 residues. After removal of 0 bases from V and 5 bases from J, the junction contained 7 bases not matched to a gene. CDR3 residues: CASSYSITGGRETQYF. CDR3 sequence (DNA): TGTGCCAGCAGTTACTCGATAACAGGGGGCAGGGAGACCCAGTACTTC.